Below are 25 T cell receptor beta chains sequenced from a single sample in a study of blood T cells in healthy people across ages. With a J-beta primer mix and a sample-barcoded 5' primer, a second PCR ran roughly 6 to 11 cycles. TCRdb reprocessed the 5' RACE reads with MiXCR, giving one entry per CDR3 protein. The table shows approximately 820,000 distinct CDR3 sequences, with around 45% occurring only once. Material for sequencing was blood. Receptors were obtained from a man aged 55 to 69 in good health.

V is TRBV7-2 and J is TRBJ1-5; 8 bases match TRBD1. Germline CDR1 reads SGHTA; CDR2 reads FQGNSA. This CDR3 has 16 residues. Losses at the gene ends were 6 bases for V and 0 bases for J; bases not matched to a gene: 7. As DNA, the CDR3 is TGTGCCAGCAGGGCGACAGGGGACCATAGCAATCAGCCCCAGCATTTT. Amino acid sequence: CASRATGDHSNQPQHF. Together with reference TRBV7-2 and TRBJ1-5, the CDR3 gives the full variable domain: GAGVSQSPSNKVTEKGKDVELRCDPISGHTALYWYRQSLGQGLEFLIYFQGNSAPDKSGLPSDRFSAERTGGSVSTLTIQRTQQEDSAVYLCASRATGDHSNQPQHFGDGTRLSIL.

This clonotype was found a few times. CDR3 in amino acids: CASSLTSGQEKLFF. The CDR3 bases are TGCGCCAGCAGCCTCACGTCAGGACAAGAAAAACTGTTTTTT. The chain carries TRBV4-3 and TRBJ1-4, with TRBD1 as a possible D gene (5 bases). Germline CDR1 reads LGHNA; CDR2 reads YSLEER. The CDR3 runs 14 residues. The germline V and J ends were trimmed by 4 bases and 8 bases, with 14 bases remaining between them.

There are a few counts of this clonotype. The genes are TRBV7-2 and TRBJ2-7; D is tentatively TRBD1 or TRBD2 (7 bases each). This CDR3 comprises 16 residues. The V gene's germline CDR1 is SGHTA and CDR2 FQGNSA. The V end was cut by 1 base, the J end by 4 bases, with 17 bases between. The CDR3 DNA reads TGTGCCAGCAGCTTAGGGGGAGGGGGCCCGATTTACGAGCAGTACTTC. It translates to CASSLGGGGPIYEQYF. The whole variable domain, remainder taken from reference TRBV7-2 and TRBJ2-7, is GAGVSQSPSNKVTEKGKDVELRCDPISGHTALYWYRQSLGQGLEFLIYFQGNSAPDKSGLPSDRFSAERTGGSVSTLTIQRTQQEDSAVYLCASSLGGGGPIYEQYFGPGTRLTVT.

This clonotype occurred a few times. The rearrangement links TRBV4-1 to TRBJ1-2; no definite D call. Germline assignment: CDR1 MGHRA and CDR2 YSYEKL. V lost 1 base to trimming and J lost 3 bases, with 9 bases between them. The CDR3 length is 14 residues. The CDR3 loop reads CASSQGPEYYGYTF. CDR3 sequence (DNA): TGCGCCAGCAGCCAAGGGCCAGAGTACTATGGCTACACCTTC.

This clonotype was observed a handful of times. In DNA form, the CDR3 reads TGTGCCACCAGCAGAGTGGGGGGGCGCCGAGAAAAAGAGACCCAGTACTTC. Its protein product is CATSRVGGRREKETQYF. V and J are TRBV15 and TRBJ2-5, with D possibly TRBD2 on 7 matching bases. Germline loops: CDR1 LNHNV, CDR2 YYDKDF (reference sequence). CDR3 length: 17 residues. Trimming pared 1 base from V and 3 bases from J, leaving 18 bases between.

This clonotype has a count of ten or more. V is TRBV2 and J is TRBJ2-7, with 12 bases lining up with TRBD1. The germline gives CDR1 SNHLY, CDR2 FYNNEI. This CDR3 is built from 15 residues. The trim removed 4 bases at V and 2 bases at J, leaving 3 bases unmatched. CDR3 sequence (DNA): TGTGCCAGCAGTGGGGGACAGGGGGCGGCCTACGAGCAGTACTTC. Residues: CASSGGQGAAYEQYF.

This clonotype came up a few times. This chain links TRBV6-6 with TRBJ1-1; D perhaps matches TRBD1 (5 bases). The V and J ends lost 10 bases and 0 bases respectively, with 12 bases between them. CDR1 is MNHNY, CDR2 SVGAGI, per germline (reference sequence). This CDR3 comprises 13 residues. CDR3 in amino acids: CATTTDLNTEAFF. The DNA for the CDR3 is TGTGCCACTACGACAGACCTGAACACTGAAGCTTTCTTT.

Concerning this clonotype: Its ends do not fully match the called genes, so a read error is possible. This chain connects TRBV7-7 to TRBJ2-5, with a weak D call TRBD1 (5 bases). This CDR3 contains 13 residues. Germline CDR1 SSHAT, CDR2 FNYEAQ (reference sequence). CDR3 coding DNA: TGTGCTAGCAGCTTAGGGAAGGGGAAGACCCAGTACTTC. Its protein is CASSLGKGKTQYF.

J is TRBJ1-4 and V is TRBV6-1; D remains unclear. Per the germline V gene, CDR1 is MNHNS and CDR2 is SASEGT. The CDR3 is made up of 15 amino acids. The V end lost 10 bases, the J end lost 8 bases, and 23 bases lay between the germline ends. The DNA of the CDR3 is TGTGCCACGGAAATGCCGGGTCCTCTGCGGGAAAAACTGTTTTTT. Amino acids: CATEMPGPLREKLFF.

This clonotype was observed a single time. This rearrangement joins TRBV6-5 to TRBJ1-2; 7 bases fit TRBD1. V trimming: 8 bases; J trimming: 8 bases; junction bases outside the gene matches: 8. The CDR3 spans 12 residues. Germline CDR1 reads MNHEY; CDR2 reads SVGAGI. The CDR3 here is CASLTGAGGYTF. CDR3 sequence (DNA): TGTGCCAGCCTTACAGGGGCCGGGGGCTACACCTTC.

This clonotype was counted between two and nine times. The rearrangement links TRBV2 to TRBJ2-3, with D perhaps matching TRBD2 (5 bases). This CDR3 contains 16 residues. The ends were cut back, 1 base at V and 2 bases at J, with 13 bases in the middle. CDR1 and CDR2 from the germline V gene are SNHLY and FYNNEI. CDR3 DNA: TGTGCCAGCAGTGAAGGAGGAGGAGGAACCACAGATACGCAGTATTTT. It yields the protein CASSEGGGGTTDTQYF.

V and J are TRBV4-1 and TRBJ1-5; 7 nucleotides align to TRBD1. CDR1 is MGHRA, CDR2 YSYEKL, per germline. J gave up 2 bases and V 9 bases, and 10 bases lay outside the gene matches. The CDR3 covers 15 residues. CDR3 region: CARLTGVCRNQPQHF. The CDR3 nucleotides are TGCGCCAGGCTAACAGGGGTTTGTCGCAATCAGCCCCAGCATTTT.

This chain joins TRBV12-3 or TRBV12-4 and TRBJ2-7; D not resolved. This CDR3 region has 11 residues. V shed 6 bases and J shed 6 bases, with 9 bases lying between them. In DNA form, the CDR3 reads TGTGCCAGCAGCCCCGGTATCGAGCAGTACTTC. It specifies CASSPGIEQYF.

V is TRBV3-1 and J is TRBJ2-7, with 12 bases matching TRBD2. This CDR3 is built from 15 residues. CDR1 and CDR2 from the germline V gene are LGHDT and YNNKEL (reference sequence). The junction had 4 bases not matched to a gene; V was cut back by 4 bases and J by 3 bases. The CDR3 reads CASSPRTSGIYEQYF. CDR3 bases: TGTGCCAGCAGCCCACGGACTAGCGGGATCTACGAGCAGTACTTC.

This clonotype has just one count. V and J are TRBV9 and TRBJ2-2; the match to TRBD2 covers 10 bases. The CDR3 consists of 16 residues. Per germline, CDR1 SGDLS and CDR2 YYNGEE. Trimming took 2 bases from V and 1 from J; bases not matched to a gene: 2. The CDR3 DNA follows: TGTGCCAGCAGCGTCGGGACTAGCGAGAACACCGGGGAGCTGTTTTTT. Protein sequence: CASSVGTSENTGELFF.

This clonotype was found a few times. The rearrangement joins TRBV20-1 to TRBJ1-6, with D unresolved. V lost 2 bases to trimming and J lost 2 bases, with 10 bases between them. Germline V gene sequence: CDR1 DFQATT, CDR2 SNEGSKA (reference sequence). CDR3 length: 15 amino acids. The DNA for the CDR3 is TGCAGTGCTAGATCCGGGAGTCCCTATAATTCACCCCTCCACTTT. This encodes CSARSGSPYNSPLHF.

A single count supports this clonotype. The rearrangement links TRBV28 to TRBJ2-5; 7 positions match TRBD2. Germline V gives CDR1 MDHEN, CDR2 SYDVKM. Trimming at V came to 6 bases and at J to 11 bases, leaving 15 bases not matched to a gene. CDR3 length equals 14 residues. In nucleotides, the CDR3 is TGTGCCAGCAGCCTAGGGACTAAACGTAGGGAGCAGTACTTC. This translates into CASSLGTKRREQYF. Full variable domain (missing parts from reference TRBV28 and TRBJ2-5): DVKVTQSSRYLVKRTGEKVFLECVQDMDHENMFWYRQDPGLGLRLIYFSYDVKMKEKGDIPEGYSVSREKKERFSLILESASTNQTSMYLCASSLGTKRREQYFGPGTRLLVL.

The chain joins TRBV11-2 to TRBJ1-5; D is possibly TRBD1 (6 bases). The CDR3 contains 14 residues. Trimming stripped 2 bases from V and 5 bases from J, with 10 bases between. The germline CDR1 and CDR2 sequences are SGHAT and FQNNGV. The CDR3 DNA follows: TGTGCCAGCAGCTTATCAGGGGTGGATCAGCCCCAGCATTTT. Its translation: CASSLSGVDQPQHF.

The CDR3 is CASSEGGVDTQYF. Here the CDR3 DNA reads TGTGCCAGCAGCGAGGGGGGAGTAGATACGCAGTATTTT. The chain joins TRBV9 to TRBJ2-3; D possibly uses TRBD1 or TRBD2 (6 bases each). The CDR3 has 13 amino acids. Germline values: CDR1 SGDLS, CDR2 YYNGEE. With 3 bases removed from V and 5 bases from J, the gap between germline ends came to 10 bases.

As regards this clonotype: One base away lies a much larger clone, so this may be a sequencing read error. The chain employs TRBV11-2 and TRBJ2-3; TRBD2 might be the D (5 bases). The CDR3 spans 15 residues. Germline lookup yields CDR1 SGHAT and CDR2 FQNNGV. V dropped 5 bases and J dropped 1 base, with 13 bases sitting between them. CDR3 loop: CASSTIRGGTDTQYF. Written as DNA, the CDR3 is TGTGCCAGCAGCACGATTCGGGGAGGCACAGATACGCAGTATTTT.

The chain carries TRBV4-1 and TRBJ2-4; tentatively, D is TRBD1 or TRBD2 (5 bases each). The J call is in doubt because the DNA end fits TRBJ2-5 better. CDR3 length: 19 residues. Per the germline V gene, CDR1 is MGHRA and CDR2 is YSYEKL. CDR3 protein: CASSQGGFRAIDLQETQYF. The DNA of the CDR3 is TGCGCCAGCAGCCAAGGGGGGTTTCGGGCGATTGACCTACAAGAGACCCAGTACTTC.

This chain connects TRBV12-1 to TRBJ2-3; TRBD2, the table's D call, was not compared with the DNA. TRBV12-1 is described as a pseudogene. The CDR3 is made up of 16 amino acids. The CDR3 sequence: CASSFGLAGVRYTQYF. The CDR3 coding sequence is TGTGCCAGCAGCTTCGGACTAGCGGGAGTGAGGTATACGCAGTATTTT.

The V call is TRBV6-2 or TRBV6-3, the J call TRBJ1-2; D not certain. V lost 2 bases, J lost 4 bases, and 14 bases lay in between. Germline V CDR1 and CDR2: MNHEY, SVGEGT. The CDR3 spans 15 residues. CDR3 protein: CASSYPSGSFYGYTF. DNA for the CDR3: TGTGCCAGCAGTTACCCCAGCGGATCCTTCTATGGCTACACCTTC.

This chain joins TRBV12-3 or TRBV12-4 and TRBJ2-7; the D gene is possibly TRBD2 (5 bases). The V gene lost 3 bases and the J gene lost 1 base, with 13 bases spanning the gap. This CDR3 is 15 amino acids long. CDR3 in amino acids: CASSFSGSPSYEQYF. DNA for the CDR3: TGTGCCAGCAGTTTTTCGGGGTCCCCTTCCTACGAGCAGTACTTC.

The chain links TRBV5-5 to TRBJ2-3, with D unclear. The V and J ends lost 4 bases and 2 bases respectively, with 14 bases between them. The CDR3 is made up of 15 amino acids. The V gene's germline CDR1 is SGHKS and CDR2 YYEKEE (reference sequence). The CDR3 loop reads CASSVTGPDTDTQYF. CDR3 sequence (DNA): TGTGCCAGCAGCGTGACCGGACCTGACACAGATACGCAGTATTTT.